The rows below give T cell receptor beta chains drawn from one sample of a study of T cells in Graves' hyperthyroidism and ophthalmopathy. TCRdb re-derived calls from the multiplex PCR reads in MiXCR, one entry per CDR3 protein. This sample has more than 500,000 distinct CDR3 sequences, with around 15% found just once. Sequenced input: blood. The receptors were sampled from a woman aged 25-40 years with Graves' hyperthyroidism. Both conserved end residues are part of each CDR3. The D gene is left open where the match is weak. Clone sizes are given selectively: once, few, many, or a class where the clone is expanded.

d_call,v_call,j_call,clone_size,cdr3_nt,cdr3_aa
TRBD1,TRBV5-1,TRBJ1-6,many,TGCGCCAGCGCAAGGTGGACAGGGACCAATTCACCCCTCCACTTT,CASARWTGTNSPLHF
-,TRBV5-1,TRBJ2-3,few,TGCGCCAGCAGCTTGGACCGGCTAGATACGCAGTATTTT,CASSLDRLDTQYF
TRBD1,TRBV20-1,TRBJ1-1,many,TGCAGTGCCATGGACAGGGAAGGAGTGAACACTGAAGCTTTCTTT,CSAMDREGVNTEAFF
TRBD2,TRBV27,TRBJ2-7,many,TGTGCCAGCAGTTTATCACTAGCGGGTAGCTCCTACGAGCAGTACTTC,CASSLSLAGSSYEQYF
TRBD1,TRBV20-1,TRBJ1-1,-,TGCAGTGCTAGAGACTCGGAGGGGGCGAACACTGAAGCTTTCTTT,CSARDSEGANTEAFF
TRBD1,TRBV6-1,TRBJ2-7,many,TGTGCCAGCAGTGAGGACAGGGTGACCGAGCAGTACTTC,CASSEDRVTEQYF
-,TRBV7-9,TRBJ1-1,-,TGTGCCAGCAGCCAAAGTGGGGGGGCGGAGGTGGATGCTTTCTTT,CASSQSGGAEVDAFF
-,TRBV19,TRBJ2-2,-,TGTGCCAGTACCGGGACGTCCCCCGGGGAGCTGTTTTTT,CASTGTSPGELFF
TRBD1,TRBV28,TRBJ2-2,many,TGTGCCAGCAGCCGTACCCGAAATCAGGGGGCGACCGGGGAGCTGTTTTTT,CASSRTRNQGATGELFF
-,TRBV6-1,TRBJ1-1,-,TGTGCCAGCAGAGCTACAGGGTCTTGGACTGAAGCTTTCTTT,CASRATGSWTEAFF
-,TRBV28,TRBJ1-1,many,TGTGCCAGCAGTTTAGCTACAGGCCAAATGAACACTGAAGCTTTCTTT,CASSLATGQMNTEAFF
-,TRBV6-1,TRBJ2-2,few,TGTGCCAGCTCCAACACATTTGGGCGCCTCGGGACCGGGGAGCTGTTTTTT,CASSNTFGRLGTGELFF
TRBD2,TRBV7-6,TRBJ2-1,-,TGTGCCAGCAGCTCCCCGAACCGGACTAGCGGGAGACCATACAATGAGCAGTTCTTC,CASSSPNRTSGRPYNEQFF
-,TRBV7-7,TRBJ2-5,few,TGTGCTAGCATTGACTCCGATGGATACCAAGAGACCCAGTACTTC,CASIDSDGYQETQYF
TRBD1,TRBV27,TRBJ2-7,many,TGTGCCAGCAGTATCAGACAGGGGAATAACTACGAGCAGTACTTC,CASSIRQGNNYEQYF
TRBD2,TRBV3-1,TRBJ2-1,few,TGTGCCAGCACCAAAGGGGCGGGCGGGAGGAACTACAATGAGCAGTTCTTC,CASTKGAGGRNYNEQFF
TRBD2,TRBV7-3,TRBJ2-1,few,TGTGCCAGCAGCCCCAATAGTGGACTAGTGTATGATTCTGAGCAGTTCTTC,CASSPNSGLVYDSEQFF
-,TRBV3-1,TRBJ1-5,many,TGTGCCAGCAGCCAAGGGGTGACCAATCAGCCCCAGCATTTT,CASSQGVTNQPQHF
-,TRBV28,TRBJ1-3,many,TGTGCCAGCAGCGCCCCGGGACGGCCGCGGTACACCATATATTTT,CASSAPGRPRYTIYF
TRBD2,TRBV7-2,TRBJ2-3,-,TGTGCCAGCAGGGGACTAGCGGGAGTGATAGATACGCAGTATTTT,CASRGLAGVIDTQYF
TRBD1,TRBV14,TRBJ2-7,few,TGTGCCAGCAGCCAAGGTATATTTCAGGGGGAAGTTCTCTACGAGCAGTACTTC,CASSQGIFQGEVLYEQYF
TRBD1,TRBV27,TRBJ2-7,many,TGTGCCAGCAGTTGGGGGACAGGTTACCTCTACGAGCAGTACTTC,CASSWGTGYLYEQYF
-,TRBV28,TRBJ1-5,few,TGTGCCAGCAGTTCACCCAGGACAGCGTATAGCAATCAGCCCCAGCATTTT,CASSSPRTAYSNQPQHF
TRBD1,TRBV5-1,TRBJ1-2,-,TGCGCCAGCAGCTTGGCCCCCCAGGGGGGAGCGAACTATGGCTACACCTTC,CASSLAPQGGANYGYTF
-,TRBV25-1,TRBJ1-1,few,TGTGCCAGCAGTGCTAAGCGTAAAACTGAAGCTTTCTTT,CASSAKRKTEAFF
-,TRBV16,TRBJ1-5,many,TGTGCCAGCAGCCAATCTTGGGATCAGCCCCAGCATTTT,CASSQSWDQPQHF
-,TRBV4-1,TRBJ2-2,-,TGCGCCAGCAGCCAAGCCCCAAACACCGGGGAGCTGTTTTTT,CASSQAPNTGELFF
-,TRBV12-3/TRBV12-4,TRBJ2-2,-,TGTGCCAGCAGTTTAACAGGGTATTACCCTACCGGGGAGCTGTTTTTT,CASSLTGYYPTGELFF
-,TRBV5-1,TRBJ2-2,many,TGCGCCAGTGGGGGGGGCGCGAACACCGGGGAGCTGTTTTTT,CASGGGANTGELFF
-,TRBV20-1,TRBJ2-2,-,TGCAGTGCTAGAGCGGGAGAAACCCTCACCGGGGAGCTGTTTTTT,CSARAGETLTGELFF
TRBD1,TRBV29-1,TRBJ1-1,many,TGCAGCGTTGCATTATCCAGGGGGTACACTGAAGCTTTCTTT,CSVALSRGYTEAFF
-,TRBV7-2,TRBJ2-7,many,TGTGCCAGCAGCGTAGGTAGTCCCAACTACGAGCAGTACTTC,CASSVGSPNYEQYF